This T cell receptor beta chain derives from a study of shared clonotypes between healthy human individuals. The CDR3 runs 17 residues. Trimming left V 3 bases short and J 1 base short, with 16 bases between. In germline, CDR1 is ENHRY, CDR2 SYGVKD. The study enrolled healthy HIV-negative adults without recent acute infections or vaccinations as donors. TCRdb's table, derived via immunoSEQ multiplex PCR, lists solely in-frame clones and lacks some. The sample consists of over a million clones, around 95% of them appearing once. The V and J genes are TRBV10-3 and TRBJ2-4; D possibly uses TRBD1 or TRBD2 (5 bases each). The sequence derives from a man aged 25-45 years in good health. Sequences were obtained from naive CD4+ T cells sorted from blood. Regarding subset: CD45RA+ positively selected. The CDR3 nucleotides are TGTGCCATCAGTGATGTTGGGGACCTCGGGGCCAAAAACATTCAGTACTTC. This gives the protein CAISDVGDLGAKNIQYF.